These 5 T cell receptor beta chains were all obtained from the same sample, sequenced in a study of T cell responses to AZD1222 COVID-19 vaccine. Clones were read by immunoSEQ multiplex PCR, and TCRdb kept only the in-frame ones, dropping some. The data show roughly 190,000 clones, around 90% seen once. The starting material was peripheral blood, obtained on day 0 of AZD1222 vaccination. Source of these receptors: an adult in good health.

The chain recombines TRBV5-6 with TRBJ1-6; D gene uncertain. CDR1 is SGHDT, CDR2 YYEEEE, per germline. The CDR3 is made up of 14 amino acids. Trimming removed 1 base from V and 7 bases from J, with 9 bases in between. CDR3 region: CASSLRYPNSPLHF. For the CDR3, the DNA is TGTGCCAGCAGCTTGCGGTATCCGAATTCACCCCTCCACTTT.

The J gene is TRBJ1-2, the V gene TRBV19; D is unclear. With 2 bases removed from V and 4 bases from J, the gap between germline ends came to 5 bases. CDR1 is LNHDA and CDR2 is SQIVND in the germline V gene (reference sequence). The CDR3 consists of 12 residues. CDR3 amino acids: CASSISGYGYTF. As DNA, the CDR3 is TGTGCCAGTAGTATAAGTGGCTATGGCTACACCTTC.

This clone was seen a single time. This chain connects TRBV28 to TRBJ2-2, with TRBD1 matching 10 bases. Trimming removed 5 bases from V and 0 bases from J; junction bases left unmatched: 9. This CDR3 is built from 18 residues. Germline-derived CDR1 and CDR2 are MDHEN and SYDVKM. The CDR3 bases are TGTGCCAGCAGTCGCCGGGACAGGGGCCACCCGAACACCGGGGAGCTGTTTTTT. Its translation is CASSRRDRGHPNTGELFF.

The genes are TRBV5-1 and TRBJ2-5; 8 bases match TRBD2. CDR1 is SGHRS and CDR2 is YFSETQ in the germline V gene. The CDR3 runs 15 residues. The V and J ends lost 3 bases and 0 bases, in that order; junction bases with no gene match: 4. The CDR3 sequence: CASSSPGGNQETQYF. CDR3 nucleotide sequence: TGCGCCAGCAGCTCTCCGGGAGGGAACCAAGAGACCCAGTACTTC.

To note about this clone: Distinct nucleotide sequences in the sample also encode this CDR3. The chain couples TRBV6-2 or TRBV6-3 to TRBJ1-5, with 8 bases fitting TRBD1. V was clipped by 2 bases and J by 4 bases; unmatched bases: 4. Germline V gene lookup returns CDR1 MNHEY and CDR2 SVGEGT. This CDR3 comprises 15 residues. The chain's CDR3 is CASSYPDRGNQPQHF. The DNA of the CDR3 is TGTGCCAGCAGTTACCCCGACAGGGGAAATCAGCCCCAGCATTTT.